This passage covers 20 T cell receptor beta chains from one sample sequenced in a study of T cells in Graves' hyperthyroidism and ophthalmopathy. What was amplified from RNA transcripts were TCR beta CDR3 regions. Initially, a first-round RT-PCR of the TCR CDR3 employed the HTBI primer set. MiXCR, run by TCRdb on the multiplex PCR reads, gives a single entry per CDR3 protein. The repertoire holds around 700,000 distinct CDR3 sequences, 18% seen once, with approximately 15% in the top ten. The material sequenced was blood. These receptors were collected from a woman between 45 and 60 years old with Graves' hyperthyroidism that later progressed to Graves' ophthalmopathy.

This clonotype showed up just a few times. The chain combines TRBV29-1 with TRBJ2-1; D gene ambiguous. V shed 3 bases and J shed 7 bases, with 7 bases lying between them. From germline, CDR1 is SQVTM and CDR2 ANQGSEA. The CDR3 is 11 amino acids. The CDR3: CSVDAGNEQFF. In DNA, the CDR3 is TGCAGCGTTGACGCAGGTAATGAGCAGTTCTTC.

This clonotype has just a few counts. Here the CDR3 DNA reads TGCGCCAGCAGCCAAGATCCAGGGGGCTGGTCGACAGATACGCAGTATTTT. Its translation: CASSQDPGGWSTDTQYF. The V call is TRBV4-1, the J call TRBJ2-3; 8 bases match TRBD1. V lost 0 bases and J lost 3; bases outside the gene matches: 8. This CDR3 has 17 amino acids. Germline V gene lookup returns CDR1 MGHRA and CDR2 YSYEKL.

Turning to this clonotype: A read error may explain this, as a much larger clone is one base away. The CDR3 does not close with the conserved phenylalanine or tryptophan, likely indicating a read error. The chain's CDR3 is CSAPFWAGLSTDTQYL. Written as DNA, the CDR3 is TGCAGTGCCCCCTTTTGGGCGGGGCTCAGCACAGATACGCAGTATCTT. This chain connects TRBV20-1 to TRBJ2-3; maybe TRBD2 (6 bases). V was trimmed by 6 bases and J by 0 bases, leaving 19 bases between them. Germline V gives CDR1 DFQATT, CDR2 SNEGSKA (reference sequence). This CDR3 has 16 amino acids.

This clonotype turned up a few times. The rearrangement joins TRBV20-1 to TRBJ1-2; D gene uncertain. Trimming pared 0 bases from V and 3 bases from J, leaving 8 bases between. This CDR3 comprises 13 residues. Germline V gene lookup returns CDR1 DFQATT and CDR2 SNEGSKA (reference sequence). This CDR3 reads CSARDKDHYGYTF. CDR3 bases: TGCAGTGCTAGAGATAAAGATCACTATGGCTACACCTTC.

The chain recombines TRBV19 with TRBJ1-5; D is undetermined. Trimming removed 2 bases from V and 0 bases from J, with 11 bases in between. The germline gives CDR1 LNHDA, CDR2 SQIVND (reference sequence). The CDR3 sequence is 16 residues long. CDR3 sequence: CASSIMAGNSNQPQHF. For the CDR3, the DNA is TGTGCCAGTAGTATAATGGCAGGCAATAGCAATCAGCCCCAGCATTTT. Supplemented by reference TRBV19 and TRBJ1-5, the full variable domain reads DGGITQSPKYLFRKEGQNVTLSCEQNLNHDAMYWYRQDPGQGLRLIYYSQIVNDFQKGDIAEGYSVSREKKESFPLTVTSAQKNPTAFYLCASSIMAGNSNQPQHFGDGTRLSIL.

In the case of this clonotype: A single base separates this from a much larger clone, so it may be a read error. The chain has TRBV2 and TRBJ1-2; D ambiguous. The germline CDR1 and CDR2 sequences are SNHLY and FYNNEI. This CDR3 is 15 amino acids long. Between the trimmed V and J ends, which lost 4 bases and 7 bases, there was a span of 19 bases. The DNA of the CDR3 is TGTGCCAGCAGTGGCCAGCAGGCTCCCAGAAGTGGCTACACCTTC. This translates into CASSGQQAPRSGYTF.

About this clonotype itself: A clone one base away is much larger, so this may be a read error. In nucleotides, the CDR3 is TGTACCAGCAGTCCGAGACTACTAACGGATGAGCAGTTCTTC. Its protein is CTSSPRLLTDEQFF. J is TRBJ2-1 and V is TRBV28, with a tentative D call TRBD2 (5 bases). Germline values: CDR1 MDHEN, CDR2 SYDVKM. CDR3 length: 14 amino acids.

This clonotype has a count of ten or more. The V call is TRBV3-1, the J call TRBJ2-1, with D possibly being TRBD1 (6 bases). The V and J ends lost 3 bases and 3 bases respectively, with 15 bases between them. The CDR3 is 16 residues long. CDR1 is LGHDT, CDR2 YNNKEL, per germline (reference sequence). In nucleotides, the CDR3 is TGTGCCAGCAGCCAGCCTCTGGGGGCAGGCTACAATGAGCAGTTCTTC. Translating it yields CASSQPLGAGYNEQFF.

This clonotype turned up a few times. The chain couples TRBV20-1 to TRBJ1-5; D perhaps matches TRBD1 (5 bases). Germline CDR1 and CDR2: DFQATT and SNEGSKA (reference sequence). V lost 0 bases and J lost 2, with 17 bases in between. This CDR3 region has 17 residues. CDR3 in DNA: TGCAGTGCTAGAGATCATTGGGACCCGGGCCGCAATCAGCCCCAGCATTTT. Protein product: CSARDHWDPGRNQPQHF.

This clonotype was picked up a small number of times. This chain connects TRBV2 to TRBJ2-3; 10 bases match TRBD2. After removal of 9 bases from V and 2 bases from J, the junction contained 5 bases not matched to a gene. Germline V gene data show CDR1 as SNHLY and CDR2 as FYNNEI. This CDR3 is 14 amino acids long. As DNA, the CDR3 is TGTGCCAGTCGACTAGCGGGCCTCACAGATACGCAGTATTTT. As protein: CASRLAGLTDTQYF.

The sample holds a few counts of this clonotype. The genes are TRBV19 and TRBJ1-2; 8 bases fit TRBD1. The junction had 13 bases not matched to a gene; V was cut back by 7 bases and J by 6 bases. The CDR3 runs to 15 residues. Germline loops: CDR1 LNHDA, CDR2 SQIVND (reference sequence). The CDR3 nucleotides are TGTGCCAGTAAATTCCAGACAGGGGAGGTAGATGGCTACACCTTC. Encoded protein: CASKFQTGEVDGYTF.

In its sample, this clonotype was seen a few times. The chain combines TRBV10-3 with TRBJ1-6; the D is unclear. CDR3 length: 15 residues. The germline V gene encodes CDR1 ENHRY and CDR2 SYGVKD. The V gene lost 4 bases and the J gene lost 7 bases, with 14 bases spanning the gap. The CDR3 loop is CAISALTAGNSPLHF. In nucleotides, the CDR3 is TGTGCCATCAGTGCCCTCACGGCAGGCAATTCACCCCTCCACTTT.

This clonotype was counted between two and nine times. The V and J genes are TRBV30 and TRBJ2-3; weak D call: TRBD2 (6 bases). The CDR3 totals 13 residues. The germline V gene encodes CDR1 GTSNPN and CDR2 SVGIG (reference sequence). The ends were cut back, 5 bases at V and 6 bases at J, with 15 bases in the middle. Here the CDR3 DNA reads TGTGCCTGGGCCGACGGAGGGTGGGATACGCAGTATTTT. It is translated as CAWADGGWDTQYF.

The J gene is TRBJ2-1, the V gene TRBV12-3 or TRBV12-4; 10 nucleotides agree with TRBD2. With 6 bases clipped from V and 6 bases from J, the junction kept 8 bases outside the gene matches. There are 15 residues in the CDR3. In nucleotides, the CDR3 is TGTGCCAGCAGCCATACTAGCGGGGCGGGCAATGAGCAGTTCTTC. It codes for CASSHTSGAGNEQFF.

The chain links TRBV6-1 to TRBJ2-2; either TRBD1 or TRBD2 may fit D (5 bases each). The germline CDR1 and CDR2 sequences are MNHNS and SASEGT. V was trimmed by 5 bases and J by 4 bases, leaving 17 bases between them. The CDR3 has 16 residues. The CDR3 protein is CASSHSLGPLTGELFF. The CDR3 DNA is TGTGCCAGCAGTCACTCTCTGGGACCGCTCACCGGGGAGCTGTTTTTT.

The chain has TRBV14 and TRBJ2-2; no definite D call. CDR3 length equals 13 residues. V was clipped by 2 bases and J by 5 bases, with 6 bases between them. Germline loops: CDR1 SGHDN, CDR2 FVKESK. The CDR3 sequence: CASSQIRTGELFF. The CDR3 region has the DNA TGTGCCAGCAGCCAAATCCGAACCGGGGAGCTGTTTTTT.

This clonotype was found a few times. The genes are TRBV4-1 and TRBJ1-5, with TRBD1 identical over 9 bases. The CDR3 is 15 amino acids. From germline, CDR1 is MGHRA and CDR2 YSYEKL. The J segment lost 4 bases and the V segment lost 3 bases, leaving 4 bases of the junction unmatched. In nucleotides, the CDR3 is TGCGCCAGCAGCCAGTTGACAGGGGGGAATCAGCCCCAGCATTTT. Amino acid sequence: CASSQLTGGNQPQHF.

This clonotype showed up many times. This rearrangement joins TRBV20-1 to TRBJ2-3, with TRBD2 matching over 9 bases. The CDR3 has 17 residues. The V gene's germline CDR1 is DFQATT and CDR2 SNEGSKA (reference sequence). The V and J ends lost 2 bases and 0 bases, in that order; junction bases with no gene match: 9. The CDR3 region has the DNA TGCAGTGCTAGACTCCCGTGGCTAGCGGGGAGCACAGATACGCAGTATTTT. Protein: CSARLPWLAGSTDTQYF.

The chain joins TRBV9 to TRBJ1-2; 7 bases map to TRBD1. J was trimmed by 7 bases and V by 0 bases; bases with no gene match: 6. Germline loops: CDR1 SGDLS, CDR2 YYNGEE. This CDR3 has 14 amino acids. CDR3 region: CASSVEGGRGGYTF. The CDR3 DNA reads TGTGCCAGCAGCGTAGAAGGGGGCAGGGGTGGCTACACCTTC. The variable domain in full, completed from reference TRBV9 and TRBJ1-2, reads DSGVTQTPKHLITATGQRVTLRCSPRSGDLSVYWYQQSLDQGLQFLIQYYNGEERAKGNILERFSAQQFPDLHSELNLSSLELGDSALYFCASSVEGGRGGYTFGSGTRLTVV.

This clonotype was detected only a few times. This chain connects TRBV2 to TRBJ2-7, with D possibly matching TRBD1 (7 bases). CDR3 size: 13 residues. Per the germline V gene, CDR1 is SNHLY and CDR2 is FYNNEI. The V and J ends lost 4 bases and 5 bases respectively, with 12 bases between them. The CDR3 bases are TGTGCCAGCAGTGGACAGGGAGGCAACGAGCAGTACTTC. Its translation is CASSGQGGNEQYF.